The T cell receptor (beta chain) under discussion was sequenced for a study of identical twins (dated by TCRdb to 2016 to 2018). For the study in its entirety: The study deep-sequenced TCR alpha and beta repertoires from monozygotic twins, unrelated adults of various ages and cord blood to test whether fetal clonotypes persist. To rule out contamination, replicate twin experiments were performed at different times with different library preparation protocols.

Only healthy Caucasian donors were included. Three pairs of female monozygotic twins, all aged 18 to 29 years, were included in the twin cohort. RNA for TCR libraries was isolated from peripheral blood mononuclear cells. Findings and caveats that apply to the study as a whole: Out-of-frame TCR alpha sharing in monozygotic twins was systematically underestimated by recombination models, whereas sharing between unrelated individuals was in agreement with the recombination models. Zero-insertion analyses could be partly confounded by invariant T cells such as MAIT and iNKT, though diverse VJ usage argued against such confounding for most clonotypes. Compared with coincidental sharing between unrelated individuals, out-of-frame TCR alpha sequences shared between twins showed an excess of sequences with low generation probability. In beta out-of-frame sequences, excess twin sharing was weaker, because having fewer shared sequences lowered the signal-to-noise ratio. Because the same donors could not be followed over many years, the conclusions relied on cross-sectional statistical analysis. Fewer insertions were carried by abundant cord blood beta clonotypes; a weaker similar trend was observed in young adult naive repertoires, while no such trend was observed in memory repertoires.

The CDR3 measures 13 amino acids from cysteine to phenylalanine. Only the CDR3 DNA stays, 39 bases, in frame from base 1. V is cut by 1 base and J by 2 bases, and the space between the germline ends is 5 bases. CDR1 LNHNV and CDR2 YYDKDF were looked up in the germline V gene (reference sequence). The library was produced with 5' RACE. Sequencing used an Illumina HiSeq 2000. Template switching added a universal primer binding site, and the final cDNA carried a unique molecular identifier that allowed TCR cDNA molecules to be counted accurately. First-strand cDNA for TCR alpha and beta chains was synthesized from specific primers in the conserved constant-segment region. To control for contamination, each cDNA library was double barcoded with a SMART-Mk sample barcode plus Illumina barcodes. TruSeq adapter sequences, together with Illumina sample barcodes, were added in two successive PCR steps. The Illumina HiSeq platform was used with custom primers to sequence TCR alpha and beta cDNA libraries. For the original study's pipeline: Unique molecular identifiers were extracted from raw reads with MiGEC, and CDR3 positions were determined with MiXCR. Recombination models were inferred per individual with the repgenHMM and IGoR tools using an EM algorithm. Shared clonotypes were analyzed with the tcR package in R, and sharing was normalized by the product of cloneset sizes. To study raw recombination free of thymic and clonal selection effects, out-of-frame nonproductive sequences were analyzed. TCRdb reran the public reads through fastp at Q25 and MiXCR, keeping productive beta chains. Each CDR3 protein appears once, grouped with its most common genes and DNA. TCRdb, not the original authors, processed these V and J calls. The sample table holds a few hundred thousand distinct CDR3 sequences, of which just under 10% were seen once. The top ten hold roughly 3.2% of the sample.

This clonotype was detected a few times. The specificity of this receptor is unknown. One base away there is no much larger clone; base qualities are not given. In addition, the sample was reused for a study of yellow fever vaccine responses in identical twins. As the second study states: According to the authors, in identical twins the way T cells responded to vaccination appeared partly convergent and partly personalized. Focusing on identical twins, the study followed the T cell clones that responded to the vaccine, and did so with precision.

Source material: PBMCs. The clonotype was recovered from a young woman in good health. The rearranged chain carries TRBV15 and TRBJ1-2, with the D gene uncertain. The DNA sequence reads TGTGCCACCAGCAGAGGTCTAAACTATGGCTACACCTTC. It specifies CATSRGLNYGYTF.